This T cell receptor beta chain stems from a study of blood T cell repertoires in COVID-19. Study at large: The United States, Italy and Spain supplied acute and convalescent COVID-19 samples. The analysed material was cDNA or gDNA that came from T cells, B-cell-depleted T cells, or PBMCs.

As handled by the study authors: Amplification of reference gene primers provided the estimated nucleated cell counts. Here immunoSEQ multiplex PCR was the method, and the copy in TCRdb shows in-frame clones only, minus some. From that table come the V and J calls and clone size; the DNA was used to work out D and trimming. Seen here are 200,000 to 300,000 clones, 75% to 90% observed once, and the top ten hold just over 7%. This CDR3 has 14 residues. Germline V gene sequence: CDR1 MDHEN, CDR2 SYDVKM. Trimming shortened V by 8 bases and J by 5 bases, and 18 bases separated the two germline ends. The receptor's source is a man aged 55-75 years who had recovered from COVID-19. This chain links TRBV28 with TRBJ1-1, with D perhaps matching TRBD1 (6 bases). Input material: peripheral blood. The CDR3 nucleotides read TGTGCCAGCTCCCTGGACAGCTTAGGGACTGAAGCTTTCTTT. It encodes CASSLDSLGTEAFF.